What follows are 32 T cell receptor beta chains derived from one specimen sequenced in a study of PD-1 blockade in mismatch repair-deficient tumors. Here immunoSEQ multiplex PCR was the method, and the copy in TCRdb shows in-frame clones only, minus some. The table lists approximately 50,000 clones, 78% of them singletons. Sample: peripheral blood, taken 4 weeks after starting pembrolizumab. The origin of the receptors is an adult with mismatch repair-deficient cancer.

This clone was picked up one time. V gene TRBV10-1 combines with J gene TRBJ2-7, with D possibly TRBD1 on 6 matching bases. V was pared by 7 bases and J by 4 bases, with 11 bases between. This CDR3 is 12 amino acids long. Germline V gene sequence: CDR1 WNHNN, CDR2 SYGVQD (reference sequence). Written as DNA, the CDR3 is TGCGCCAGCATACGGGACATTTACGAGCAGTACTTC. Translated, it gives CASIRDIYEQYF.

Here the CDR3 reads CASSEQRAGTYGYTF. For the CDR3, the DNA is TGTGCCAGCAGTGAACAGAGGGCAGGGACCTATGGCTACACCTTC. The chain is built from TRBV6-1 and TRBJ1-2; a possible D gene is TRBD1 (5 bases). Germline lookup yields CDR1 MNHNS and CDR2 SASEGT. Trimming cost V 2 bases and J 4 bases, with 14 bases left between them. The CDR3 length is 15 residues.

The chain employs TRBV5-1 and TRBJ2-5; TRBD2 matches at 10 bases. The germline V gene encodes CDR1 SGHRS and CDR2 YFSETQ. This CDR3 is built from 16 residues. The V and J ends lost 4 bases and 5 bases, in that order; junction bases with no gene match: 11. CDR3 amino acids: CASSLGLAPSGETQYF. CDR3 bases: TGCGCCAGCAGCCTGGGACTAGCGCCAAGCGGCGAGACCCAGTACTTC.

The chain recombines TRBV7-3 with TRBJ2-2; 9 nucleotides match TRBD2. This CDR3 contains 15 residues. The V gene's germline CDR1 is SGHTA and CDR2 FQGTGA. J was trimmed by 8 bases and V by 0 bases; bases with no gene match: 4. In nucleotides, the CDR3 is TGTGCCAGCAGCTTAACGCCTAGCGGGAAGGGGGAGCTGTTTTTT. Its translation is CASSLTPSGKGELFF. Filled out from reference TRBV7-3 and TRBJ2-2, the complete variable domain reads GAGVSQTPSNKVTEKGKYVELRCDPISGHTALYWYRQSLGQGPEFLIYFQGTGAADDSGLPNDRFFAVRPEGSVSTLKIQRTERGDSAVYLCASSLTPSGKGELFFGEGSRLTVL.

The rearrangement links TRBV18 to TRBJ1-2, with D maybe TRBD1 (5 bases). Germline assignment: CDR1 KGHSH and CDR2 LQKENI. The CDR3 sequence is 12 residues long. V lost 6 bases and J 8 bases, leaving 13 bases between the germline ends. The CDR3 sequence: CASSSPQGGYTF. The CDR3 nucleotides are TGTGCCAGCTCTTCCCCCCAGGGCGGCTACACCTTC.

This clone appeared a few times. The chain recombines TRBV5-1 with TRBJ2-2; no firm D call. CDR1 SGHRS and CDR2 YFSETQ come from the germline V gene. V was shortened by 5 bases and J by 6 bases, with 11 bases between the two germline ends. CDR3 length: 13 amino acids. CDR3 coding DNA: TGCGCCAGCAGTCCGCCATCCCCCGGGGAGCTGTTTTTT. Translation gives CASSPPSPGELFF.

V and J are TRBV2 and TRBJ2-7; D unresolved. Trimming stripped 6 bases from V and 4 bases from J, with 4 bases between. CDR3 length: 10 residues. Germline CDR1 and CDR2: SNHLY and FYNNEI. The CDR3, as DNA: TGTGCCAGCAGGCGATACGAGCAGTACTTC. Residues: CASRRYEQYF.

This clone was counted a single time. The CDR3 spells CASSEPGPTSGSYEQYF. The CDR3 region has the DNA TGCGCCAGCAGCGAGCCTGGACCAACTAGCGGCTCCTACGAGCAGTACTTC. The chain employs TRBV4-1 and TRBJ2-7, with 8 bases lining up with TRBD2. The CDR3 loop spans 17 amino acids. CDR1 MGHRA and CDR2 YSYEKL come from the germline V gene. Trimming at V came to 5 bases and at J to 0 bases, leaving 12 bases not matched to a gene.

The chain recombines TRBV5-6 with TRBJ1-2; D is undetermined. The CDR3 extends over 13 amino acids. Germline lookup yields CDR1 SGHDT and CDR2 YYEEEE. V was pared by 0 bases and J by 8 bases, with 11 bases between. CDR3 nucleotide sequence: TGTGCCAGCAGCTTGGTCCTAAACCTAGGCTACACCTTC. Translating gives CASSLVLNLGYTF.

V and J are TRBV7-9 and TRBJ2-5; no reliable D call. The better agreement between TRBJ2-7 and the DNA end casts doubt on the J call. Germline values: CDR1 SEHNR, CDR2 FQNEAQ (reference sequence). CDR3 length equals 12 residues. CDR3 protein: CASSPTDYEQYF. In nucleotides, the CDR3 is TGTGCCAGCAGCCCGACGGACTACGAGCAGTACTTC.

This chain uses TRBV5-1 with TRBJ1-4; D possibly corresponds to TRBD1 (5 bases). The CDR3 totals 16 residues. V gave up 6 bases and J gave up 1 base, with 16 bases separating them. Germline CDR1 is SGHRS and CDR2 is YFSETQ. The CDR3 region has the DNA TGCGCCAGCACCGTAGGGGTCAGGGAAACTAATGAAAAACTGTTTTTT. Encoded protein: CASTVGVRETNEKLFF.

With regard to this clone: Other DNA sequences from this sample encode an identical CDR3 as well. The chain employs TRBV7-8 and TRBJ2-5; the match to TRBD1 covers 9 bases. Losses at the gene ends were 5 bases for V and 3 bases for J; bases not matched to a gene: 4. The CDR3 sequence is 14 residues long. Germline V gives CDR1 SGHVS, CDR2 FQNEAQ. The CDR3, as DNA: TGTGCCAGCAGCACAGGACAGGGGAAAGAGACCCAGTACTTC. Protein product: CASSTGQGKETQYF.

This clone was recorded only once. The chain uses TRBV18 and TRBJ2-5; 9 bases match TRBD2. J was trimmed by 1 base and V by 5 bases; bases with no gene match: 5. In germline, CDR1 is KGHSH, CDR2 LQKENI. The CDR3 length is 15 residues. CDR3 loop: CASSRAGGSQETQYF. CDR3 bases: TGTGCCAGCTCAAGAGCGGGAGGATCCCAAGAGACCCAGTACTTC. The whole variable domain, filled in from reference TRBV18 and TRBJ2-5, reads NAGVMQNPRHLVRRRGQEARLRCSPMKGHSHVYWYRQLPEEGLKFMVYLQKENIIDESGMPKERFSAEFPKEGPSILRIQQVVRGDSAAYFCASSRAGGSQETQYFGPGTRLLVL.

The chain is built from TRBV12-5 and TRBJ1-2; D may be TRBD1 (6 bases). CDR1 is LGHNT and CDR2 is FRNRAP in the germline V gene. There are 13 residues in the CDR3. V was trimmed by 6 bases and J by 8 bases, leaving 16 bases between them. For the CDR3, the DNA is TGTGCTAGTGGACCCACAGGGTTAGCGGGCTACACCTTC. Translated: CASGPTGLAGYTF.

Details on this clone: Other DNA variants within this sample encode the same CDR3. This chain links TRBV1 with TRBJ2-1; TRBD2, the table's D call, was not compared with the DNA. TRBV1 is a pseudogene segment. This CDR3 has 19 residues. The CDR3 DNA reads as TGCACCAGCAGCCAAGGTCTGCGGGGGAGGGCTGAATCCTACAATGAGCAGTTCTTC. It is translated as CTSSQGLRGRAESYNEQFF.

This chain uses TRBV28 with TRBJ2-3, with D possibly being TRBD1 (6 bases). CDR1 is MDHEN and CDR2 is SYDVKM in the germline V gene. CDR3 length: 13 residues. Trimming removed 6 bases from V and 2 bases from J, with 9 bases in between. CDR3 coding DNA: TGTGCCAGCAGCGGACAGTTCACAGATACGCAGTATTTT. Protein product: CASSGQFTDTQYF. The complete variable domain, with remaining parts taken from reference TRBV28 and TRBJ2-3, reads DVKVTQSSRYLVKRTGEKVFLECVQDMDHENMFWYRQDPGLGLRLIYFSYDVKMKEKGDIPEGYSVSREKKERFSLILESASTNQTSMYLCASSGQFTDTQYFGPGTRLTVL.

The chain carries TRBV28 and TRBJ1-2; D gene unclear. CDR3 length equals 14 residues. Germline CDR1 and CDR2: MDHEN and SYDVKM. V dropped 3 bases and J dropped 8 bases, with 16 bases sitting between them. The CDR3 sequence: CASSFGGVVYGYTF. DNA for the CDR3: TGTGCCAGCAGTTTTGGCGGAGTGGTCTACGGCTACACCTTC.

This clone showed up just once. This rearrangement joins TRBV6-1 to TRBJ1-5; D possibly corresponds to TRBD1 (5 bases). CDR1 is MNHNS and CDR2 is SASEGT in the germline V gene. V was trimmed by 7 bases and J by 4 bases, leaving 11 bases between them. The CDR3 extends over 13 amino acids. In nucleotides, the CDR3 is TGTGCCAGCAATAGGGGTCCAAATCAGCCCCAGCATTTT. This codes for CASNRGPNQPQHF.

This rearrangement joins TRBV6-5 to TRBJ2-1; D perhaps matches TRBD2 (6 bases). Germline V gene sequence: CDR1 MNHEY, CDR2 SVGAGI. This CDR3 contains 16 residues. V lost 3 bases and J 3 bases, leaving 15 bases between the germline ends. DNA of the CDR3: TGTGCCAGCAGTTATGATGGCGGGATTGACTACAATGAGCAGTTCTTC. It encodes CASSYDGGIDYNEQFF.

The V call is TRBV30, the J call TRBJ2-2; the match to TRBD2 covers 14 bases. The V gene's germline CDR1 is GTSNPN and CDR2 SVGIG (reference sequence). The length of the CDR3 is 16 residues. V was clipped by 3 bases and J by 7 bases; unmatched bases: 7. In nucleotides, the CDR3 is TGTGCCTGGAGCTCGGGACTAGCGGGAGCTATCGGGGAGCTGTTTTTT. As protein: CAWSSGLAGAIGELFF.

The J gene is TRBJ1-2, the V gene TRBV2; D remains unclear. V was pared by 0 bases and J by 8 bases, with 10 bases between. CDR1 is SNHLY and CDR2 is FYNNEI in the germline V gene. The CDR3 consists of 13 residues. Here the CDR3 DNA reads TGTGCCAGCAGTGAAGCCATCCGCGGAGGCTACACCTTC. The encoded protein is CASSEAIRGGYTF.

This clone was detected a few times. The rearrangement links TRBV5-6 to TRBJ1-1; D ambiguous. The V and J ends lost 0 bases and 4 bases respectively, with 4 bases between them. Germline V lookup: CDR1 SGHDT, CDR2 YYEEEE. The length of the CDR3 is 12 residues. The CDR3 region is CASSLGLTEAFF. DNA of the CDR3: TGTGCCAGCAGCTTGGGGCTCACTGAAGCTTTCTTT.

The sample holds a few counts of this clone. The chain combines TRBV2 with TRBJ1-5; 8 nucleotides line up with TRBD1. Germline values: CDR1 SNHLY, CDR2 FYNNEI. CDR3 length: 15 amino acids. V gave up 5 bases and J gave up 1 base; unmatched junction bases: 4. The CDR3 nucleotides read TGTGCCAGCAGTCCCCGGGACAGGAGCAATCAGCCCCAGCATTTT. This sequence encodes CASSPRDRSNQPQHF.

The CDR3 DNA reads TGTGCCAGCGGACCGTGGGCAGACGGACAGCCCCAGCATTTT. Translating gives CASGPWADGQPQHF. The chain has TRBV14 and TRBJ1-5; unclear D gene. The CDR3 has 14 residues. V was shortened by 8 bases and J by 7 bases, with 18 bases between the two germline ends. The germline V gene has CDR1 SGHDN and CDR2 FVKESK.

The rearrangement uses TRBV2 and TRBJ1-1; D is unresolved. Germline CDR1 is SNHLY and CDR2 is FYNNEI. The CDR3 is 13 amino acids. V lost 7 bases and J lost 5, with 14 bases in between. DNA for the CDR3: TGTGCCAGCATGTTTACGGTCGCTACTGAAGCTTTCTTT. It specifies CASMFTVATEAFF.

The chain couples TRBV9 to TRBJ2-2; 9 bases match TRBD1. The germline V gene encodes CDR1 SGDLS and CDR2 YYNGEE. With 1 base clipped from V and 4 bases from J, the junction kept 5 bases outside the gene matches. The length of the CDR3 is 16 residues. This chain's CDR3 is CASSVRGTGFTGELFF. The CDR3 DNA reads TGTGCCAGCAGCGTACGCGGGACAGGGTTCACCGGGGAGCTGTTTTTT.

The chain employs TRBV5-1 and TRBJ1-2; D is unclear. This CDR3 has 15 amino acids. Trimming took 0 bases from V and 8 from J, leaving 17 bases between them. Germline CDR1 reads SGHRS; CDR2 reads YFSETQ. CDR3 region: CASSLAEGASGGYTF. The CDR3 DNA follows: TGCGCCAGCAGCTTGGCCGAAGGTGCCTCGGGGGGCTACACCTTC.

J is TRBJ2-2 and V is TRBV12-1; the table calls TRBD2, which could not be checked here. TRBV12-1 is a pseudogene. The CDR3 consists of 16 residues. CDR3 protein: CASSPSGPLSTGELFF. For the CDR3, the DNA is TGTGCCAGCAGCCCGAGCGGGCCCTTGAGCACCGGGGAGCTGTTTTTT.

In DNA form, the CDR3 reads TGTGCCAGCAGGCCGGGGGACTACAATGAGCAGTTCTTC. Its translation is CASRPGDYNEQFF. The chain employs TRBV5-4 and TRBJ2-1; weak D call: TRBD2 (6 bases). Per germline, CDR1 SGHNT and CDR2 YYREEE (reference sequence). The CDR3 has 13 residues. V lost 5 bases and J lost 3, with 9 bases in between. Full variable domain (missing parts from reference TRBV5-4 and TRBJ2-1): ETGVTQSPTHLIKTRGQQVTLRCSSQSGHNTVSWYQQALGQGPQFIFQYYREEENGRGNFPPRFSGLQFPNYSSELNVNALELDDSALYLCASRPGDYNEQFFGPGTRLTVL.

The chain joins TRBV15 to TRBJ1-1; tentative D call: TRBD1 (5 bases). Germline-derived CDR1 and CDR2 are LNHNV and YYDKDF (reference sequence). The length of the CDR3 is 15 residues. Trimming took 6 bases from V and 3 from J, leaving 17 bases between them. The CDR3 protein is CATREFQGGDTEAFF. CDR3 bases: TGTGCCACCAGGGAATTTCAGGGAGGTGACACTGAAGCTTTCTTT. The variable domain in full, completed from reference TRBV15 and TRBJ1-1, reads DAMVIQNPRYQVTQFGKPVTLSCSQTLNHNVMYWYQQKSSQAPKLLFHYYDKDFNNEADTPDNFQSRRPNTSFCFLDIRSPGLGDTAMYLCATREFQGGDTEAFFGQGTRLTVV.

The chain combines TRBV5-1 with TRBJ2-7, with 8 bases fitting TRBD1. Germline lookup yields CDR1 SGHRS and CDR2 YFSETQ. With 4 bases clipped from V and 0 bases from J, the junction kept 3 bases outside the gene matches. The CDR3 extends over 14 amino acids. As DNA, the CDR3 is TGCGCCAGCAGCACGGACAGGGCCTCCTACGAGCAGTACTTC. It yields the protein CASSTDRASYEQYF.

This chain connects TRBV5-6 to TRBJ2-1; D may be TRBD1 (6 bases). CDR3 length: 16 amino acids. Germline CDR1 SGHDT, CDR2 YYEEEE. Trimming took off 0 bases at V and 2 bases at J, with 12 bases between the two ends. The CDR3 loop reads CASSLDRAGAYNEQFF. The DNA of the CDR3 is TGTGCCAGCAGCTTGGACAGGGCCGGAGCCTACAATGAGCAGTTCTTC.